The clone carrying this T cell receptor (beta chain) is a singleton in its sample. V gave up 0 bases and J gave up 5 bases, with 5 bases separating them. The CDR3 runs 12 residues. The V gene's germline CDR1 is ENHRY and CDR2 SYGVKD. The sample belongs to a study of blood T cell repertoires in COVID-19. In the original processing: Amplification with reference gene primers provided the estimates of nucleated cell counts. This table comes from immunoSEQ multiplex PCR, and its TCRdb copy is limited to in-frame clones, with some not included. That table gives V, J and clone size, and the DNA gave D and trimming. The data show roughly 86,000 clones, 90% to 95% seen once.

The sample was peripheral blood. The chain couples TRBV10-3 to TRBJ2-7, with a tentative D call TRBD2 (5 bases). The TCR comes from a woman aged 45-59 years in a cohort sampled during active COVID-19. CDR3 bases: TGTGCCATCAGTGAGTCGAGGGACGAGCAGTACTTC. Residues: CAISESRDEQYF.